These 11 T cell receptor beta chains came from one sample sequenced in a study of T cells in localized non-small cell lung cancer. This table comes from immunoSEQ multiplex PCR, and its TCRdb copy is limited to in-frame clones, with some not included. Among 20,000 to 25,000 clones, 85% were seen once, and the ten largest hold 15%. Sequences were derived from PBMCs, sampled before any cancer treatment. All receptors come from a woman aged 40 to 75 with stage II squamous cell lung carcinoma.

The V gene is TRBV4-3, the J gene TRBJ2-7, with D unclear. V was cut by 3 bases and J by 4 bases, with 16 bases left in between. This CDR3 is 15 amino acids long. CDR1 is LGHNA, CDR2 YSLEER, per germline. The DNA of the CDR3 is TGCGCCAGCAGCCAGGTTGTCGGTAGTGGGTACGAGCAGTACTTC. Encoded protein: CASSQVVGSGYEQYF.

The chain links TRBV6-6 to TRBJ1-5, with D unresolved. The CDR3 covers 13 residues. Germline lookup yields CDR1 MNHNY and CDR2 SVGAGI (reference sequence). Between the trimmed V and J ends, which lost 7 bases and 0 bases, there was a span of 7 bases. CDR3 in DNA: TGTGCCAGCACGGTAGATAGCAATCAGCCCCAGCATTTT. Translation gives CASTVDSNQPQHF.

This clone has just one count. This chain joins TRBV5-5 and TRBJ2-6, with 8 bases lining up with TRBD1. The CDR3 totals 15 residues. Germline CDR1 reads SGHKS; CDR2 reads YYEKEE (reference sequence). Germline trimming cut 0 bases from V and 12 bases from J; bases unmatched to any gene: 8. The CDR3 loop reads CASSLAAGQAAVLTF. CDR3 nucleotide sequence: TGTGCCAGCAGCTTGGCCGCGGGACAGGCGGCCGTCCTGACTTTC.

The chain employs TRBV4-3 and TRBJ2-1; 9 nucleotides align to TRBD2. V was pared by 2 bases and J by 4 bases, with 15 bases of the junction left unmatched. In germline, CDR1 is LGHNA, CDR2 YSLEER. This CDR3 is 19 amino acids long. CDR3 loop: CASSQSHGPSGKGYNEQFF. CDR3 bases: TGCGCCAGCAGCCAATCACATGGGCCTAGCGGGAAAGGATACAATGAGCAGTTCTTC.

This clone was seen only once. This chain connects TRBV5-6 to TRBJ1-3, with D unresolved. Germline V lookup: CDR1 SGHDT, CDR2 YYEEEE. V lost 1 base to trimming and J lost 2 bases, with 7 bases between them. The CDR3 runs 14 residues. The CDR3 nucleotides are TGTGCCAGCAGCTTGCTTGGACCTGGAAACACCATATATTTT. Protein: CASSLLGPGNTIYF.

This chain links TRBV4-2 with TRBJ2-7; D unclear. Trimming stripped 1 base from V and 0 bases from J, with 10 bases between. The CDR3 runs 15 residues. Germline-derived CDR1 and CDR2 are LGHNA and YNFKEQ. The CDR3 bases are TGTGCCAGCAGCCAAGTGGTCGCGAGCTCCTACGAGCAGTACTTC. This encodes CASSQVVASSYEQYF.

This clone was seen a single time. The V and J genes are TRBV28 and TRBJ1-1; no clear D. Per germline, CDR1 MDHEN and CDR2 SYDVKM. Trimming took off 5 bases at V and 5 bases at J, with 9 bases between the two ends. The CDR3 is 12 amino acids. The CDR3 region is CASSTSGTEAFF. The CDR3 DNA sequence: TGTGCCAGCAGTACCTCGGGGACTGAAGCTTTCTTT.

The chain uses TRBV18 and TRBJ1-5; D perhaps matches TRBD1 (5 bases). The CDR3 spans 14 residues. V gave up 1 base and J gave up 11 bases, with 15 bases separating them. The germline CDR1 and CDR2 sequences are KGHSH and LQKENI. This CDR3 is CASSPRGGKEAQHF. CDR3 nucleotide sequence: TGTGCCAGCTCACCACGCGGGGGGAAGGAAGCCCAGCATTTT.

The V gene is TRBV7-3, the J gene TRBJ1-3, with 7 bases lining up with TRBD1. Unmatched junction bases numbered 13, after V lost 5 bases and J lost 0 bases. This CDR3 region has 18 residues. CDR1 and CDR2 (germline): SGHTA, FQGTGA. The CDR3 DNA reads as TGTGCCAGCAGCCGCGGCGAACAGGGGACCCACTCTGGAAACACCATATATTTT. This translates into CASSRGEQGTHSGNTIYF.

The chain combines TRBV9 with TRBJ2-7; the match to TRBD2 covers 10 bases. The germline gives CDR1 SGDLS, CDR2 YYNGEE. The CDR3 consists of 16 residues. J was trimmed by 6 bases and V by 0 bases; bases with no gene match: 9. The CDR3 nucleotides are TGTGCCAGCAGCGTAGCGGCTAGCGGGAGCGTAGGCGAGCAGTACTTC. This translates into CASSVAASGSVGEQYF. The whole variable domain, filled in from reference TRBV9 and TRBJ2-7, reads DSGVTQTPKHLITATGQRVTLRCSPRSGDLSVYWYQQSLDQGLQFLIQYYNGEERAKGNILERFSAQQFPDLHSELNLSSLELGDSALYFCASSVAASGSVGEQYFGPGTRLTVT.

The chain links TRBV7-4 to TRBJ2-2; D remains ambiguous. CDR1 and CDR2 (germline): SGHVT, SQSDAQ. V was shortened by 10 bases and J by 9 bases, with 21 bases between the two germline ends. The CDR3 is made up of 14 amino acids. CDR3 region: CATNILQLHRELFF. The CDR3, as DNA: TGTGCCACCAACATACTACAACTACACCGGGAGCTGTTTTTT.